The 26 T cell receptor beta chains presented below share a single source sample, sequenced in a study of blood T cell repertoires in COVID-19. Measured with immunoSEQ multiplex PCR; TCRdb has only the in-frame clones, and not every one. The table includes 91,000 or so clones, around nine tenths detected once. Source material: peripheral blood. Receptors were obtained from a human donor in a cohort sampled during active COVID-19.

The genes are TRBV10-3 and TRBJ2-7; 14 bases fit TRBD2. The length of the CDR3 is 18 residues. CDR1 ENHRY and CDR2 SYGVKD come from the germline V gene. Germline trimming cut 2 bases from V and 3 bases from J; bases unmatched to any gene: 9. The CDR3 spells CAISEPGTSGSWLYEQYF. The CDR3 nucleotides are TGTGCCATCAGTGAGCCCGGGACTAGCGGGAGCTGGCTCTACGAGCAGTACTTC.

The chain combines TRBV5-1 with TRBJ2-1, with 10 bases matching TRBD2. Germline V gene sequence: CDR1 SGHRS, CDR2 YFSETQ. This CDR3 has 16 residues. Losses at the gene ends were 2 bases for V and 6 bases for J; bases not matched to a gene: 8. The CDR3 DNA sequence: TGCGCCAGCAGCTTTATCAGCGGGGGGGCCCGCAATGAGCAGTTCTTC. Protein: CASSFISGGARNEQFF.

This CDR3 is CSVVGDRVNTEAFF. The CDR3, as DNA: TGCAGCGTTGTGGGGGACAGGGTGAACACTGAAGCTTTCTTT. The gene calls are TRBV29-1 and TRBJ1-1; 9 bases match TRBD1. Germline V gene sequence: CDR1 SQVTM, CDR2 ANQGSEA. The CDR3 extends over 14 amino acids. The J segment lost 0 bases and the V segment lost 4 bases, leaving 3 bases of the junction unmatched.

This chain uses TRBV5-1 with TRBJ2-7, with TRBD1 matching over 8 bases. V lost 2 bases to trimming and J lost 5 bases; unmatched junction nucleotides: 6. Germline CDR1 is SGHRS and CDR2 is YFSETQ. The CDR3 is made up of 14 amino acids. CDR3 in amino acids: CASSFNGQGDEQYF. As DNA, the CDR3 is TGCGCCAGCAGCTTCAACGGACAGGGCGACGAGCAGTACTTC.

The gene calls are TRBV18 and TRBJ1-5; TRBD1 agrees at 11 bases. The V gene's germline CDR1 is KGHSH and CDR2 LQKENI. The ends lost 3 bases at V and 0 bases at J; junction bases unmatched: 1. The CDR3 is 16 residues long. The CDR3 loop is CASSPGTGGSNQPQHF. In nucleotides, the CDR3 is TGTGCCAGCTCACCGGGGACAGGGGGTAGCAATCAGCCCCAGCATTTT. Supplemented by reference TRBV18 and TRBJ1-5, the full variable domain reads NAGVMQNPRHLVRRRGQEARLRCSPMKGHSHVYWYRQLPEEGLKFMVYLQKENIIDESGMPKERFSAEFPKEGPSILRIQQVVRGDSAAYFCASSPGTGGSNQPQHFGDGTRLSIL.

The CDR3 nucleotides are TGTGCCAGCAGCGGGCAGACCTACTCCTACGAGCAGTACTTC. Protein product: CASSGQTYSYEQYF. The chain is built from TRBV14 and TRBJ2-7; D is unresolved. The V end was cut by 5 bases, the J end by 0 bases, with 11 bases between. The CDR3 covers 14 residues. CDR1 SGHDN and CDR2 FVKESK come from the germline V gene.

The chain recombines TRBV4-1 with TRBJ1-6; 7 positions match TRBD1. V gave up 3 bases and J gave up 5 bases; unmatched junction bases: 1. The CDR3 length is 14 residues. From germline, CDR1 is MGHRA and CDR2 YSYEKL. The CDR3 DNA reads as TGCGCCAGCAGCCATACAGGGGATAATTCACCCCTCCACTTT. It codes for CASSHTGDNSPLHF.

The V and J genes are TRBV9 and TRBJ2-4, with TRBD2 matching over 7 bases. The CDR3 is 19 residues long. CDR1 SGDLS and CDR2 YYNGEE come from the germline V gene. With V trimmed by 0 bases and J by 0 bases, 12 bases remained unmatched. This CDR3 is CASSVGGGRGSLAKNIQYF. CDR3 coding DNA: TGTGCCAGCAGCGTAGGCGGCGGGAGAGGGTCCTTAGCCAAAAACATTCAGTACTTC.

The V gene is TRBV5-1, the J gene TRBJ1-6; 7 bases match TRBD1. The trim removed 4 bases at V and 9 bases at J, leaving 13 bases unmatched. From germline, CDR1 is SGHRS and CDR2 YFSETQ. This CDR3 has 16 amino acids. CDR3 sequence (DNA): TGCGCCAGCAGCACGGCATCACAGGGGTCATCTTCACCCCTCCACTTT. Residues: CASSTASQGSSSPLHF.

The V call is TRBV7-2, the J call TRBJ2-5, with TRBD2 matching 11 bases. V was pared by 4 bases and J by 5 bases, with 3 bases of the junction left unmatched. Germline-derived CDR1 and CDR2 are SGHTA and FQGNSA. The CDR3 covers 14 residues. The CDR3 loop reads CASSSLAGVETQYF. In DNA, the CDR3 is TGTGCCAGCAGCTCACTAGCGGGAGTGGAGACCCAGTACTTC.

This chain's CDR3 is CASSYGASANTGELFF. CDR3 nucleotide sequence: TGTGCCAGCAGTTACGGAGCGTCCGCGAACACCGGGGAGCTGTTTTTT. V usage is TRBV6-2 or TRBV6-3 and J usage is TRBJ2-2; D call uncertain. Between the trimmed V and J ends, which lost 2 bases and 0 bases, there was a span of 10 bases. This CDR3 is built from 16 residues. Germline V gives CDR1 MNHEY, CDR2 SVGEGT.

The chain uses TRBV5-1 and TRBJ1-6, with D perhaps matching TRBD1 (5 bases). The CDR3 spans 15 residues. Deletions cut 3 bases from V and 10 bases from J, with 17 bases between. Germline values: CDR1 SGHRS, CDR2 YFSETQ. The CDR3 is CASSSQGGWGSPLHF. CDR3 nucleotide sequence: TGCGCCAGCAGCTCCCAGGGTGGGTGGGGCTCACCCCTCCACTTT.

V gene TRBV7-9 combines with J gene TRBJ2-1; 9 nucleotides agree with TRBD1. Germline V lookup: CDR1 SEHNR, CDR2 FQNEAQ (reference sequence). CDR3 length: 17 amino acids. V lost 4 bases and J lost 4; bases outside the gene matches: 11. The CDR3 reads CASSSPGQGWEYNEQFF. CDR3 coding DNA: TGTGCCAGCAGCTCTCCGGGACAGGGATGGGAGTACAATGAGCAGTTCTTC.

In its sample, this clone was seen once. The chain combines TRBV27 with TRBJ1-4; D is perhaps TRBD1 (5 bases). This CDR3 comprises 15 residues. Deletions cut 3 bases from V and 3 bases from J, with 11 bases between. CDR1 is MNHEY, CDR2 SMNVEV, per germline (reference sequence). DNA for the CDR3: TGTGCCAGCAGTTTTTTCGAGACAGCTAATGAAAAACTGTTTTTT. It specifies CASSFFETANEKLFF.

The chain links TRBV2 to TRBJ2-5; 7 nucleotides align to TRBD1. The trim removed 3 bases at V and 5 bases at J, leaving 12 bases unmatched. This CDR3 is 16 amino acids long. Looked up from germline, CDR1 is SNHLY and CDR2 is FYNNEI. The CDR3 region is CASSDYGTVGLETQYF. The CDR3 bases are TGTGCCAGCAGTGATTATGGGACAGTGGGGTTGGAGACCCAGTACTTC.

The CDR3 reads CASSLEGTGAYGYTF. CDR3 nucleotides: TGTGCCAGCAGCTTGGAGGGGACAGGGGCCTATGGCTACACCTTC. V gene TRBV5-8 combines with J gene TRBJ1-2, with 10 bases matching TRBD1. The germline V gene encodes CDR1 SGHTS and CDR2 YDEGEE. The CDR3 is made up of 15 amino acids. Trimming removed 0 bases from V and 4 bases from J; junction bases left unmatched: 3.

DNA of the CDR3: TGTGCCAGCAGTGAAGCGGGGAGGGGGTATGAAAAACTGTTTTTT. Translated, it gives CASSEAGRGYEKLFF. The chain couples TRBV25-1 to TRBJ1-4; a weak D match, TRBD1 (6 bases). The CDR3 totals 15 residues. V lost 2 bases to trimming and J lost 6 bases, with 13 bases between them. Germline values: CDR1 MGHDK, CDR2 SYGVNS.

CDR3 residues: CASSDSHPRGYTF. The DNA of the CDR3 is TGTGCCAGCAGTGACTCGCATCCAAGAGGATACACCTTC. The V gene is TRBV6-4, the J gene TRBJ1-2; D is uncertain. There are 13 residues in the CDR3. Germline loops: CDR1 MRHNA, CDR2 SNTAGT. V shed 0 bases and J shed 11 bases, with 13 bases lying between them.

J is TRBJ1-2 and V is TRBV7-9; a weak D match, TRBD1 (5 bases). The CDR3 has 15 residues. V lost 4 bases and J lost 8, with 20 bases in between. Per germline, CDR1 SEHNR and CDR2 FQNEAQ (reference sequence). The CDR3 region is CASSSPGLRAGGYTF. The CDR3 DNA sequence: TGTGCCAGCAGCTCGCCAGGGCTCCGAGCCGGAGGCTACACCTTC. Filled out from reference TRBV7-9 and TRBJ1-2, the complete variable domain reads DTGVSQNPRHKITKRGQNVTFRCDPISEHNRLYWYRQTLGQGPEFLTYFQNEAQLEKSRLLSDRFSAERPKGSFSTLEIQRTEQGDSAMYLCASSSPGLRAGGYTFGSGTRLTVV.

The rearrangement links TRBV9 to TRBJ1-2; no clear D. The germline V gene encodes CDR1 SGDLS and CDR2 YYNGEE. Trimming took off 4 bases at V and 0 bases at J, with 13 bases between the two ends. This CDR3 has 15 residues. This CDR3 is CASSSVGGTNYGYTF. CDR3 coding DNA: TGTGCCAGCAGCTCAGTCGGAGGGACTAACTATGGCTACACCTTC.

This clone was recorded only once. The chain links TRBV7-9 to TRBJ2-7, with 9 bases identical to TRBD1. The V and J ends lost 2 bases and 3 bases, in that order; junction bases with no gene match: 8. CDR3 length equals 16 residues. In germline, CDR1 is SEHNR, CDR2 FQNEAQ (reference sequence). CDR3 DNA: TGTGCCAGCAGCTTATCTACGGGGACAGGGCGCTACGAGCAGTACTTC. Its protein is CASSLSTGTGRYEQYF. Variable domain in full (rest from reference TRBV7-9 and TRBJ2-7): DTGVSQNPRHKITKRGQNVTFRCDPISEHNRLYWYRQTLGQGPEFLTYFQNEAQLEKSRLLSDRFSAERPKGSFSTLEIQRTEQGDSAMYLCASSLSTGTGRYEQYFGPGTRLTVT.

This clone was observed a handful of times. V and J are TRBV5-1 and TRBJ1-6; TRBD1 matches at 7 bases. The CDR3 covers 16 residues. The ends lost 1 base at V and 7 bases at J; junction bases unmatched: 8. From germline, CDR1 is SGHRS and CDR2 YFSETQ. CDR3 amino acids: CASSLYRGEGNSPLHF. CDR3 bases: TGCGCCAGCAGCTTGTACAGGGGTGAAGGGAATTCACCCCTCCACTTT.

The chain links TRBV3-1 (or the pseudogene TRBV3-2) to TRBJ2-5, with D possibly matching TRBD1 (7 bases). V lost 1 base and J 5 bases, leaving 14 bases between the germline ends. CDR3 length equals 15 residues. Germline CDR1 LGHDT, CDR2 YNNKEL (reference sequence). CDR3 region: CASSQAGGRGETQYF. CDR3 coding DNA: TGTGCCAGCAGCCAAGCAGGGGGGAGAGGTGAGACCCAGTACTTC.

This chain links TRBV5-1 with TRBJ2-1; TRBD1 matches 8 bases. J was trimmed by 3 bases and V by 4 bases; bases with no gene match: 6. Germline V gene data show CDR1 as SGHRS and CDR2 as YFSETQ. The CDR3 is 15 amino acids. CDR3 DNA: TGCGCCAGCAGCCGGACAGGGTTTGGCTACAATGAGCAGTTCTTC. This gives the protein CASSRTGFGYNEQFF.

This clone was detected a few times. V is TRBV6-5 and J is TRBJ2-3, with D possibly matching TRBD1 (6 bases). V was shortened by 6 bases and J by 2 bases, with 12 bases between the two germline ends. Per germline, CDR1 MNHEY and CDR2 SVGAGI. The CDR3 contains 14 residues. This chain's CDR3 is CASRDGQTTDTQYF. The CDR3 bases are TGTGCCAGCAGGGATGGACAGACCACAGATACGCAGTATTTT.

This clone has more than one count but fewer than ten. CDR3 sequence reads: CASNFEQGIVTEAFF. CDR3 nucleotide sequence: TGCGCCAGCAACTTCGAACAGGGTATCGTCACTGAAGCTTTCTTT. This rearrangement joins TRBV5-1 to TRBJ1-1, with D possibly TRBD1 on 6 matching bases. The V and J ends lost 6 bases and 4 bases respectively, with 19 bases between them. The CDR3 has 15 amino acids. Germline CDR1 is SGHRS and CDR2 is YFSETQ.